This T cell receptor beta chain appears in the sequencing data of a study of blood T cell repertoires in COVID-19. About the study: Sites across the United States, Italy and Spain contributed samples from acute and convalescent COVID-19.

The data were produced by immunoSEQ multiplex PCR, yet TCRdb's version contains in-frame clones alone and is incomplete. This sample yields about 120,000 clones, of which 85% to 90% are seen a single time; around 30% belongs to the top ten. V was pared by 3 bases and J by 3 bases, with 13 bases of the junction left unmatched. From germline, CDR1 is SGDLS and CDR2 YYNGEE. The CDR3 is made up of 17 amino acids. The chain couples TRBV9 to TRBJ1-2; 8 bases are shared with TRBD1. The sequence came from a man aged 70 or older with active or convalescent COVID-19. Sequenced sample: peripheral blood. CDR3 region: CASSGAGTGRGDYGYTF. The CDR3 DNA sequence: TGTGCCAGCAGCGGCGCCGGGACAGGCCGCGGAGACTATGGCTACACCTTC.